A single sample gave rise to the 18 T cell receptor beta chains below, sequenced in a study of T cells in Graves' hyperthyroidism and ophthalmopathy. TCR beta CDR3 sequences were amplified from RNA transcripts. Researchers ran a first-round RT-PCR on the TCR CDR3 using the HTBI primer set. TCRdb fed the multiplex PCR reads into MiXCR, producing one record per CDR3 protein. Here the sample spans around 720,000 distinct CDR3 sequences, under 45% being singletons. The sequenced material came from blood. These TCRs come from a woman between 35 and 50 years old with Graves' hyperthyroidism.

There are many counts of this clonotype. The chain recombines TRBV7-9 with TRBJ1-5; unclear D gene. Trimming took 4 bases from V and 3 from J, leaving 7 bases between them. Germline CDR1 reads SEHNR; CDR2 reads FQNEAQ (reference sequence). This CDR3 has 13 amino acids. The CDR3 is CASSSTANQPQHF. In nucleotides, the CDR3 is TGTGCCAGCAGCTCCACAGCCAATCAGCCCCAGCATTTT.

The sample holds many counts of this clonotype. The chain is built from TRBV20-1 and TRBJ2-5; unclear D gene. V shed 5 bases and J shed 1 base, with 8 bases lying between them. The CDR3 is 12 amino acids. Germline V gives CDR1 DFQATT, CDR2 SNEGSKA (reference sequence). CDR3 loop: CSALTPQETQYF. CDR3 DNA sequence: TGCAGTGCTCTAACACCCCAAGAGACCCAGTACTTC.

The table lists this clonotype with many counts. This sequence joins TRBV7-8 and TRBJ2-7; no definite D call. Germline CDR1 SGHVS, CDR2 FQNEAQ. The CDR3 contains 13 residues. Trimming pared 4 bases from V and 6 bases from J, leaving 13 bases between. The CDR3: CASSSPGGLEQYF. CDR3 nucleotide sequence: TGTGCCAGCAGCTCCCCAGGTGGTCTCGAGCAGTACTTC.

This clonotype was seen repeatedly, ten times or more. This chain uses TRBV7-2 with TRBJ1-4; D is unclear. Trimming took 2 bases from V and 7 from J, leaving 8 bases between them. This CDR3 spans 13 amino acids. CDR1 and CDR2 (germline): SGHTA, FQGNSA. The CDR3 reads CASSLFEGEKLFF. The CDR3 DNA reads TGTGCCAGCAGCTTATTCGAGGGTGAAAAACTGTTTTTT.

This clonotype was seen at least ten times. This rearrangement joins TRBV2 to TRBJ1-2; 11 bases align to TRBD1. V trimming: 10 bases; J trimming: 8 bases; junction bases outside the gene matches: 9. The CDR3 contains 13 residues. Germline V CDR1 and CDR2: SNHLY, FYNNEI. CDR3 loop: CAMSGQGADGYTF. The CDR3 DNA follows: TGTGCCATGAGTGGACAGGGGGCGGACGGCTACACCTTC.

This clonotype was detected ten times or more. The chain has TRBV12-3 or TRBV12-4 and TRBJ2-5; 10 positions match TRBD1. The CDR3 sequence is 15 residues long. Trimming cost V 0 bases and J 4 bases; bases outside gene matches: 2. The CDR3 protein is CASSLADRGRETQYF. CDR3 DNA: TGTGCCAGCAGTTTAGCTGACAGGGGGCGAGAGACCCAGTACTTC.

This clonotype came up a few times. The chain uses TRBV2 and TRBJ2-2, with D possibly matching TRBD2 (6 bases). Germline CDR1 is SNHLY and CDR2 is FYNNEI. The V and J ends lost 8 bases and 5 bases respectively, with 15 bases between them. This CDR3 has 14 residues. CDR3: CASLPGLATGELFF. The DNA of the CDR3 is TGTGCCAGCTTACCGGGACTGGCAACCGGGGAGCTGTTTTTT.

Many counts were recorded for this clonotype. CDR3 region: CSAQRQGQETQYF. In nucleotides, the CDR3 is TGCAGTGCCCAGAGACAGGGTCAAGAGACCCAGTACTTC. The chain recombines TRBV20-1 with TRBJ2-5; TRBD1 agrees at 7 bases. Germline V gene data show CDR1 as DFQATT and CDR2 as SNEGSKA (reference sequence). Germline trimming cut 6 bases from V and 2 bases from J; bases unmatched to any gene: 6. The CDR3 is 13 residues long.

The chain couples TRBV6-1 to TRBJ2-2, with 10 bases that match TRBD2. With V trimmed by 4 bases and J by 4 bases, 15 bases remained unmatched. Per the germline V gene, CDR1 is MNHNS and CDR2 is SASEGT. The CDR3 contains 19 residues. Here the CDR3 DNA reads TGTGCCAGCAGTGGGCGACTAGCGGGCGGGTATAGAACCACCGGGGAGCTGTTTTTT. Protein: CASSGRLAGGYRTTGELFF.

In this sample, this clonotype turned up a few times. The CDR3 protein is CASSLILTGYSYEQYF. DNA of the CDR3: TGCGCCAGCAGCTTGATTCTTACAGGATACTCCTACGAGCAGTACTTC. The V call is TRBV5-1, the J call TRBJ2-7, with D perhaps matching TRBD1 (5 bases). The CDR3 extends over 16 amino acids. V lost 1 base and J lost 0, with 14 bases in between. Germline CDR1 reads SGHRS; CDR2 reads YFSETQ.

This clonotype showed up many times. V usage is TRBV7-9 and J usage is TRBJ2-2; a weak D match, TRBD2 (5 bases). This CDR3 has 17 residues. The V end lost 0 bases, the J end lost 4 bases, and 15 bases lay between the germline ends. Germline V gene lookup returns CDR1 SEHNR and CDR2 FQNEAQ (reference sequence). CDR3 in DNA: TGTGCCAGCAGCTTAGCCTTCCAGCGAGGGATCACCGGGGAGCTGTTTTTT. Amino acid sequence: CASSLAFQRGITGELFF.

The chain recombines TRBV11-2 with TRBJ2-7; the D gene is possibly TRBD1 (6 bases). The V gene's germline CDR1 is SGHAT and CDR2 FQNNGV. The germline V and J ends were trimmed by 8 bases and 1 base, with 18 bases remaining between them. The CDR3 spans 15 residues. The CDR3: CASRNRAEMSYEQYF. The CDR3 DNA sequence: TGTGCCAGCCGCAACAGGGCGGAGATGTCCTACGAGCAGTACTTC.

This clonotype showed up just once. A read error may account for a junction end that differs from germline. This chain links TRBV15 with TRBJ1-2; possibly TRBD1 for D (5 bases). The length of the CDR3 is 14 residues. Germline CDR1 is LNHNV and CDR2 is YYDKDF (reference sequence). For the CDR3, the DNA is TGTGCCAGCAGCCAAGGAATCAGGGACTATGGCTACACCTTC. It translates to CASSQGIRDYGYTF.

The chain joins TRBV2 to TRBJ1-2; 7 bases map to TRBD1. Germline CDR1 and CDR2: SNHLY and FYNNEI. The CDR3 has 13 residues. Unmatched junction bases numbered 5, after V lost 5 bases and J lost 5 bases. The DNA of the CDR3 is TGTGCCAGCAGTTTGGACAGGCAGTATGGCTACACCTTC. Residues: CASSLDRQYGYTF.

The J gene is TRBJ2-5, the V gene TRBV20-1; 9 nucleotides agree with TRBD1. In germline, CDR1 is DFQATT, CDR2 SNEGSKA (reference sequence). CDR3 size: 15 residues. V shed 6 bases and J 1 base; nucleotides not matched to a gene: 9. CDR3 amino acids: CSANPDRGFQETQYF. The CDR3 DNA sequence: TGCAGTGCCAACCCGGACAGGGGATTCCAAGAGACCCAGTACTTC.

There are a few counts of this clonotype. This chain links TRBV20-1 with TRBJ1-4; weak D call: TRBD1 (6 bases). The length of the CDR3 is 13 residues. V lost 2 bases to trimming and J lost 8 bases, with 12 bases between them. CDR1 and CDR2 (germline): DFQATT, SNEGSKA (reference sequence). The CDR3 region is CSARRGAGEKLFF. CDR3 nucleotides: TGCAGTGCTAGACGGGGGGCCGGGGAAAAACTGTTTTTT.

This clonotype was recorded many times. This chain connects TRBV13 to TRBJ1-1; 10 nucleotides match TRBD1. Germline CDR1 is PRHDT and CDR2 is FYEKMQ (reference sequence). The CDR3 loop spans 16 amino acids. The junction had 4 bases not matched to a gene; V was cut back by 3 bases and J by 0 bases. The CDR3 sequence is CASSLTGGAMNTEAFF. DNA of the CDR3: TGTGCCAGCAGCTTGACAGGGGGCGCCATGAACACTGAAGCTTTCTTT.

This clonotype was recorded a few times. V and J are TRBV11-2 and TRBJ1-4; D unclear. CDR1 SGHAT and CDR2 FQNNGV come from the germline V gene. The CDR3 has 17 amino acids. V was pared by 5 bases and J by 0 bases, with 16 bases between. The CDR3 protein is CASSQGTDFSTNEKLFF. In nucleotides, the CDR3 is TGTGCCAGCAGCCAAGGCACAGATTTCTCAACTAATGAAAAACTGTTTTTT.